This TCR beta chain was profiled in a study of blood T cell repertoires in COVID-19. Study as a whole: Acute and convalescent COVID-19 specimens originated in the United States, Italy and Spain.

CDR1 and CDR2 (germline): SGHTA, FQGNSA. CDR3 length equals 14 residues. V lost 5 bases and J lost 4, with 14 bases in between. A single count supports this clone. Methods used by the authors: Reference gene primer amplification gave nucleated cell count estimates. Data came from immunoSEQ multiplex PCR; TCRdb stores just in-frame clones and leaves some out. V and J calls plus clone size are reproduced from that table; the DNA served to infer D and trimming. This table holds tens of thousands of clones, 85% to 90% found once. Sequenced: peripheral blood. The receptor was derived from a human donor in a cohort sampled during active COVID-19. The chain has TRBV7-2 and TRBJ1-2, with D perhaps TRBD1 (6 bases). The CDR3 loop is CASSPGGQSYGYTF. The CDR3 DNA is TGTGCCAGCAGCCCGGGGGGACAAAGCTATGGCTACACCTTC.